This T cell receptor (beta chain) was sequenced in a study of metastatic and nonmetastatic thyroid tumors. This clone appeared many times. This CDR3 is built from 14 residues. Germline V CDR1 and CDR2: SGHDN, FVKESK. Trimming cost V 4 bases and J 3 bases, with 13 bases left between them. Thyroid surgery was performed in patients who had received no treatment beforehand. In the authors' workflow: CDR3 was compared across clinicopathological groups, and the resulting differences were used to build a distant-metastasis classifier for papillary thyroid cancer. TCRdb re-called clones from the PCR reads using MiXCR. TCRdb's processing, not the study's, gives the V and J calls here. Of around 38,000 clones in the sample, roughly a quarter were seen once.

The rearrangement links TRBV14 to TRBJ2-7; D remains ambiguous. This clonotype was sampled from a female donor with papillary thyroid cancer or a benign thyroid nodule (not recorded which). Some clones in this sample may be carry-over from other donors' samples. Sequencing input: blood. DNA for the CDR3: TGTGCCAGCAGCCCCCGGCCCACGGTCTACGAGCAGTACTTC. Translating it yields CASSPRPTVYEQYF.